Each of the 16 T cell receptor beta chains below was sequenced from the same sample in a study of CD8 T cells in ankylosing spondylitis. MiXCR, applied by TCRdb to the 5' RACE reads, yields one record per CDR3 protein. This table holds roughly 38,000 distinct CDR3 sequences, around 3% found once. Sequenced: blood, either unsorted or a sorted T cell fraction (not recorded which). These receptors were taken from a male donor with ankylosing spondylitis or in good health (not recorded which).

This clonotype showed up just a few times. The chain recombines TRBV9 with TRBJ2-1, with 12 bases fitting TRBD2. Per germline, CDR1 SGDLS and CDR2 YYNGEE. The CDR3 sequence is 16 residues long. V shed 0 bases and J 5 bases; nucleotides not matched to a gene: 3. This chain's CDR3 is CASSVGGLAGDNEQFF. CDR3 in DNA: TGTGCCAGCAGCGTAGGGGGACTAGCGGGCGACAATGAGCAGTTCTTC.

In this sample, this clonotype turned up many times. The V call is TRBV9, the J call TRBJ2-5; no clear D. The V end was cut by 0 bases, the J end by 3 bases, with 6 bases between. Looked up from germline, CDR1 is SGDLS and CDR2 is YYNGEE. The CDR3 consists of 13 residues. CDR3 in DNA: TGTGCCAGCAGCGTAGTCCCGAAAGAGACCCAGTACTTC. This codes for CASSVVPKETQYF.

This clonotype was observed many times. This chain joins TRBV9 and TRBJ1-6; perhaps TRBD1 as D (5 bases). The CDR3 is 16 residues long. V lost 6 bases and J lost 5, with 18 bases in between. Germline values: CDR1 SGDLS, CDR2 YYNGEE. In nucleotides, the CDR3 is TGTGCCAGCACCCCTAGTGGGGACGGAGATAATTCACCCCTCCACTTT. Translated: CASTPSGDGDNSPLHF.

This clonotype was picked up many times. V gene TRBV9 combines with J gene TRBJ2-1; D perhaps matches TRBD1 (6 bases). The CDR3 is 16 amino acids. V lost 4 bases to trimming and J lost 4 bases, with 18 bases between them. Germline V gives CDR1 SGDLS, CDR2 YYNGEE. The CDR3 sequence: CASSPETGKGYNEQFF. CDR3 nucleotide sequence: TGTGCCAGCAGCCCCGAAACAGGGAAGGGATACAATGAGCAGTTCTTC.

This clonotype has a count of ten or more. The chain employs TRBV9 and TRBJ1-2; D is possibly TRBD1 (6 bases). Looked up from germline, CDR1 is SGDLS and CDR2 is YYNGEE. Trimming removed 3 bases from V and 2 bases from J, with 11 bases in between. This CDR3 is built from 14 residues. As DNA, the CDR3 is TGTGCCAGCAGCGACTCAGGACAGAACTATGGCTACACCTTC. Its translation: CASSDSGQNYGYTF.

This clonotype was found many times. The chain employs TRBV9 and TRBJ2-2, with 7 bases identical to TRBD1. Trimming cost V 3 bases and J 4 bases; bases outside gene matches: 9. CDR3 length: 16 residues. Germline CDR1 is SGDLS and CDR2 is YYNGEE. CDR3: CASSAPFGTVTGELFF. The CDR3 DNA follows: TGTGCCAGCAGCGCCCCGTTCGGGACAGTCACCGGGGAGCTGTTTTTT.

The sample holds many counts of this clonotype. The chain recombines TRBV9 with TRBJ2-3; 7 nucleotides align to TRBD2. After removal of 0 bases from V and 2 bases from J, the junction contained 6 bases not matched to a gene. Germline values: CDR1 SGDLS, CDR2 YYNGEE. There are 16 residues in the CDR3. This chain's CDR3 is CASSVGLADYTDTQYF. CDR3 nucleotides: TGTGCCAGCAGCGTAGGACTAGCTGACTACACAGATACGCAGTATTTT.

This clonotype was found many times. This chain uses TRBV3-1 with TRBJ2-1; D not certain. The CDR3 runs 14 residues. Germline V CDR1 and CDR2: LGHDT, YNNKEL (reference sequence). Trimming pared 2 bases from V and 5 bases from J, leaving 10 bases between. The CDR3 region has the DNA TGTGCCAGCAGCCAAATGTTACAGCACAATGAGCAGTTCTTC. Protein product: CASSQMLQHNEQFF.

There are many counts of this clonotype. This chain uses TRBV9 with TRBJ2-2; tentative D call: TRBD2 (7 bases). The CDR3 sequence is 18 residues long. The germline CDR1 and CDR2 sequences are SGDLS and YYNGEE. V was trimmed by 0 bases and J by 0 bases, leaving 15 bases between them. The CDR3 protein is CASSVGIGGRSNTGELFF. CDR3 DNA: TGTGCCAGCAGCGTAGGAATCGGGGGGCGATCGAACACCGGGGAGCTGTTTTTT.

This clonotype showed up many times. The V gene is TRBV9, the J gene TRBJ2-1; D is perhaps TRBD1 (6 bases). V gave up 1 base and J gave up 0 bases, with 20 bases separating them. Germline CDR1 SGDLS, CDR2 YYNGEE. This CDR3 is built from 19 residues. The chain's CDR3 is CASSVSMGAGLSSYNEQFF. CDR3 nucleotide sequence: TGTGCCAGCAGCGTAAGCATGGGGGCGGGTTTGAGCTCCTACAATGAGCAGTTCTTC. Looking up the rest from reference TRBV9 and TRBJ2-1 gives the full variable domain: DSGVTQTPKHLITATGQRVTLRCSPRSGDLSVYWYQQSLDQGLQFLIQYYNGEERAKGNILERFSAQQFPDLHSELNLSSLELGDSALYFCASSVSMGAGLSSYNEQFFGPGTRLTVL.

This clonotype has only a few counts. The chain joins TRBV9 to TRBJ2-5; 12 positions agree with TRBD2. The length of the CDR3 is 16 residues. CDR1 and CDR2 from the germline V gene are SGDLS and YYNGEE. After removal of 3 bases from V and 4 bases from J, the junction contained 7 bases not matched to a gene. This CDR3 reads CASSALLAGGRETQYF. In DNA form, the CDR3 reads TGTGCCAGCAGCGCCCTACTAGCGGGGGGTCGAGAGACCCAGTACTTC.

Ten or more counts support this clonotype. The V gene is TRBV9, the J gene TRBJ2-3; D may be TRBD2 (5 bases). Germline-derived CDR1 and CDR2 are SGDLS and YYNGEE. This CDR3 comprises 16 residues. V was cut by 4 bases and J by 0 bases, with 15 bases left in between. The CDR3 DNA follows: TGTGCCAGCAGCCCAAAGGGAAGGGAGAGCACAGATACGCAGTATTTT. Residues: CASSPKGRESTDTQYF.

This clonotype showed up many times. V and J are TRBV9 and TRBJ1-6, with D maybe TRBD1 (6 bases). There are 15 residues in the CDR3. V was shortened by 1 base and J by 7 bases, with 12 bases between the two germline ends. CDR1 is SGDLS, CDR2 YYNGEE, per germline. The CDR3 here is CASSVTGGTNSPLHF. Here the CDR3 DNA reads TGTGCCAGCAGCGTAACGGGGGGCACGAATTCACCCCTCCACTTT. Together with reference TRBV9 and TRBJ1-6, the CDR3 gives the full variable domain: DSGVTQTPKHLITATGQRVTLRCSPRSGDLSVYWYQQSLDQGLQFLIQYYNGEERAKGNILERFSAQQFPDLHSELNLSSLELGDSALYFCASSVTGGTNSPLHFGNGTRLTVT.

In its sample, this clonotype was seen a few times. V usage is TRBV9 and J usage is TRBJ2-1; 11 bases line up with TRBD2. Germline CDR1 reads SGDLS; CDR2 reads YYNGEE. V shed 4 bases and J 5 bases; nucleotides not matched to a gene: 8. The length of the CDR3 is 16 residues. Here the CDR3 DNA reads TGTGCCAGCAGCACCTTCGGGACTAGCGGAAACAATGAGCAGTTCTTC. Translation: CASSTFGTSGNNEQFF. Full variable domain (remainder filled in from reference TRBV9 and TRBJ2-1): DSGVTQTPKHLITATGQRVTLRCSPRSGDLSVYWYQQSLDQGLQFLIQYYNGEERAKGNILERFSAQQFPDLHSELNLSSLELGDSALYFCASSTFGTSGNNEQFFGPGTRLTVL.

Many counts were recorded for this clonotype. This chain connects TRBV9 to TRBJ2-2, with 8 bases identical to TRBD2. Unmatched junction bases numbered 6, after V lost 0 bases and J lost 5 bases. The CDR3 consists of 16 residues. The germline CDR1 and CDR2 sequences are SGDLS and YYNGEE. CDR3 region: CASSVVPGTRTGELFF. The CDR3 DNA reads TGTGCCAGCAGCGTAGTTCCAGGGACTAGGACCGGGGAGCTGTTTTTT.

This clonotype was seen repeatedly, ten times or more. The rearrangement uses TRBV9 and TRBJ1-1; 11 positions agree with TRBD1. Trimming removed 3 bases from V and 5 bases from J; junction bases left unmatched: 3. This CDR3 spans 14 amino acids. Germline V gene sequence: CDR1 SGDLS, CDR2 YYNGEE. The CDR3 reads CASSAGTGGTEAFF. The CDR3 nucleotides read TGTGCCAGCAGCGCCGGGACAGGGGGAACTGAAGCTTTCTTT. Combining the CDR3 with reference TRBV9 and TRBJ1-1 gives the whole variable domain DSGVTQTPKHLITATGQRVTLRCSPRSGDLSVYWYQQSLDQGLQFLIQYYNGEERAKGNILERFSAQQFPDLHSELNLSSLELGDSALYFCASSAGTGGTEAFFGQGTRLTVV.